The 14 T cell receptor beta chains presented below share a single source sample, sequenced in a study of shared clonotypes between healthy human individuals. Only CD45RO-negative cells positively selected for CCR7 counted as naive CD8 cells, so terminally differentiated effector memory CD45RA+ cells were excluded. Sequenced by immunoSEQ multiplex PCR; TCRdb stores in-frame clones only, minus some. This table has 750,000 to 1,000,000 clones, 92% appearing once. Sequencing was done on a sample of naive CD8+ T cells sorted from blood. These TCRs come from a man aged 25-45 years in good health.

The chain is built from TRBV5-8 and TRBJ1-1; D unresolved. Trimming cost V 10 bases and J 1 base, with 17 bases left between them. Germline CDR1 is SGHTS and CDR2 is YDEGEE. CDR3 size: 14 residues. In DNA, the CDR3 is TGTGCCCAAATCTTGGTTAGCTCGAACACTGAAGCTTTCTTT. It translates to CAQILVSSNTEAFF. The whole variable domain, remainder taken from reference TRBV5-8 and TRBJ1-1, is EAGVTQSPTHLIKTRGQQATLRCSPISGHTSVYWYQQALGLGLQFLLWYDEGEERNRGNFPPRFSGRQFPNYSSELNVNALELEDSALYLCAQILVSSNTEAFFGQGTRLTVV.

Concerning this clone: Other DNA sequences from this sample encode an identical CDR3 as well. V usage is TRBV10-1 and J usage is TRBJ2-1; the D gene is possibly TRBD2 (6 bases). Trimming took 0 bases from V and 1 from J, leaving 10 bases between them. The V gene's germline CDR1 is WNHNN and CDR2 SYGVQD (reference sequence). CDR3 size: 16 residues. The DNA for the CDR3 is TGCGCCAGCAGTGAGTCTTGGGACTCATCCTACAATGAGCAGTTCTTC. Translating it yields CASSESWDSSYNEQFF.

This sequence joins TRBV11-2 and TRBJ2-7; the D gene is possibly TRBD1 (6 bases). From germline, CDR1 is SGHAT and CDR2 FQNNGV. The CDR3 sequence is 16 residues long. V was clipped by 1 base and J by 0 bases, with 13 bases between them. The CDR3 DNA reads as TGTGCCAGCAGCTTAGCCGGACAGACATTCTCCTACGAGCAGTACTTC. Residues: CASSLAGQTFSYEQYF. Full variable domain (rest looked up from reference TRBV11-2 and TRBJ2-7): EAGVAQSPRYKIIEKRQSVAFWCNPISGHATLYWYQQILGQGPKLLIQFQNNGVVDDSQLPKDRFSAERLKGVDSTLKIQPAKLEDSAVYLCASSLAGQTFSYEQYFGPGTRLTVT.

The CDR3 sequence is CASSIGHGAYEQYF. Here the CDR3 DNA reads TGTGCCAGTAGTATTGGGCACGGGGCCTACGAGCAGTACTTC. The chain is built from TRBV19 and TRBJ2-7; TRBD2 might be the D (5 bases). Trimming cost V 3 bases and J 2 bases, with 11 bases left between them. CDR3 length: 14 amino acids. CDR1 LNHDA and CDR2 SQIVND come from the germline V gene (reference sequence). The variable domain in full, completed from reference TRBV19 and TRBJ2-7, reads DGGITQSPKYLFRKEGQNVTLSCEQNLNHDAMYWYRQDPGQGLRLIYYSQIVNDFQKGDIAEGYSVSREKKESFPLTVTSAQKNPTAFYLCASSIGHGAYEQYFGPGTRLTVT.

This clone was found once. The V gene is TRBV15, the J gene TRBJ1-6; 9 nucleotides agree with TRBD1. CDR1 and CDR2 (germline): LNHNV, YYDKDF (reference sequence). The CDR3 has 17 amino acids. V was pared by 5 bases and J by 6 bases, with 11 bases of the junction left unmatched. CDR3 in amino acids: CATSRTGVHIGNSPLHF. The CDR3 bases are TGTGCCACCAGCCGGACAGGGGTGCACATCGGTAATTCACCCCTCCACTTT.

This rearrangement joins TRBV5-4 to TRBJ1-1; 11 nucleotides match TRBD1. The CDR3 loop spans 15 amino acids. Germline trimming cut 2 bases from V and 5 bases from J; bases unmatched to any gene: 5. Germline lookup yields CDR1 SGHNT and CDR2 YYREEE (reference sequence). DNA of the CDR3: TGTGCCAGCAGCTTAGGACAGGGGGCTTATACTGAAGCTTTCTTT. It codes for CASSLGQGAYTEAFF.

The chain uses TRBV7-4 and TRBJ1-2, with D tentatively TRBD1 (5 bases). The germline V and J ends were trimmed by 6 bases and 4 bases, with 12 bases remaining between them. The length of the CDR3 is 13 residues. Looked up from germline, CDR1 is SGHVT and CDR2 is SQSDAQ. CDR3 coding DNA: TGTGCCAGCAGTTTTGGGGCCCTCTATGGCTACACCTTC. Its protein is CASSFGALYGYTF.

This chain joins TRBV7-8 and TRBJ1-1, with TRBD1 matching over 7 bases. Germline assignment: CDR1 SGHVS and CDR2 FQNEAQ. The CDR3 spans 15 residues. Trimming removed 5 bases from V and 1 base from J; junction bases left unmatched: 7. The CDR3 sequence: CASSAEGAPNTEAFF. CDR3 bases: TGTGCCAGCAGCGCAGAGGGGGCTCCGAACACTGAAGCTTTCTTT.

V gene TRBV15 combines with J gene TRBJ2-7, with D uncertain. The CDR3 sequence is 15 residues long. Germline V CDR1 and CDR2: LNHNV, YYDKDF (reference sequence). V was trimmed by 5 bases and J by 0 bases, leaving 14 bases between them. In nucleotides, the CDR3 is TGTGCCACCAGCCCTAACGTAGGCAGCTCCTACGAGCAGTACTTC. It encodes CATSPNVGSSYEQYF.

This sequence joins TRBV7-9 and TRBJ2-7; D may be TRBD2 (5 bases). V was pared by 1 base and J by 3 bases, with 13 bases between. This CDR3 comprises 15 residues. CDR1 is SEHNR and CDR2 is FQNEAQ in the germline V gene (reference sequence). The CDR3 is CASSLVRDLVYEQYF. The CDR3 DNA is TGTGCCAGCAGCTTAGTCCGGGATTTGGTCTACGAGCAGTACTTC.

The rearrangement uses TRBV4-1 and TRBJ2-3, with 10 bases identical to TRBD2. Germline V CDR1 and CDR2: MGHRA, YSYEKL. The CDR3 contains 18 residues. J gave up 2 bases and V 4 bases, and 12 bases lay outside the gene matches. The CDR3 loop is CASSPLAGVRYTTDTQYF. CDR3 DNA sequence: TGCGCCAGCAGCCCCCTAGCGGGAGTGCGATATACCACAGATACGCAGTATTTT.

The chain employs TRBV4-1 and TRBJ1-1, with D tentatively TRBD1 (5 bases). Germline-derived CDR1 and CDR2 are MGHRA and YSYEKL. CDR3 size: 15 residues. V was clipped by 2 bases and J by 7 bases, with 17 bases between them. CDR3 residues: CASSQHEGTPHEAFF. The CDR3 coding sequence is TGCGCCAGCAGCCAACACGAGGGGACCCCCCATGAAGCTTTCTTT.

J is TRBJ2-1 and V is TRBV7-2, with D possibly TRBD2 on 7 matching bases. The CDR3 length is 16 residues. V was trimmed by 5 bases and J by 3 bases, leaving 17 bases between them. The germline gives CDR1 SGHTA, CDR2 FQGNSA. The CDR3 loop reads CASSPTGGLGYNEQFF. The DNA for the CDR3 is TGTGCCAGCAGCCCGACGGGGGGCCTGGGCTACAATGAGCAGTTCTTC.

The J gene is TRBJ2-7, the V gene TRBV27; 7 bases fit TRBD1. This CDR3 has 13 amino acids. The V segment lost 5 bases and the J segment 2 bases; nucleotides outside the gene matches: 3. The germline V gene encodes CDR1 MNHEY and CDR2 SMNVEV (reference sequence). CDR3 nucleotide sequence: TGTGCCAGCAGTCACGGGACAGCCTACGAGCAGTACTTC. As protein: CASSHGTAYEQYF.